This TCR beta chain came from a study of radiation and T cells in renal cell carcinoma. Across the study: Nephrectomy followed 15 Gy stereotactic body radiation by 4 weeks.

The sample's time point: baseline pretreatment blood. Documented treatment: 15 Gy SBRT to primary tumor, nephrectomy 4 weeks later. Serial blood draws occurred at baseline and 2 and 4 weeks post-SBRT. This renal cell carcinoma was of the clear cell type. The V gene end was trimmed by 6 bases and the J gene end by 4 bases; junction bases not matched to a gene: 11. This CDR3 comprises 16 residues. Germline CDR1 and CDR2: WSHSY and SAAADI. Data came from immunoSEQ multiplex PCR; TCRdb stores just in-frame clones and leaves some out. The table shows roughly 53,000 clones, with approximately 83% occurring only once.

This sample comprised blood, obtained from a patient whose treatment included radiotherapy and nephrectomy. This rearrangement joins TRBV10-2 to TRBJ2-3, with 9 bases identical to TRBD2. This TCR came from a woman in her seventies with renal cell carcinoma. CDR3 DNA sequence: TGCGCCAGCAGATTAATAGCGGGAGCATCGCCAGATACGCAGTATTTT. Translated: CASRLIAGASPDTQYF.